This record looks at one TCR beta chain sequence and its context. Antigen specificity is unknown. The sample belongs to a study of T cell responses to AZD1222 COVID-19 vaccine. General study findings and limits: An increase in Spike-specific TCR breadth and depth was observed after two AZD1222 doses. Of spike-specific TCRs, nearly half reportedly target regions left unmutated in variants.

Between the trimmed V and J ends, which lost 7 bases and 3 bases, there was a span of 13 bases. The CDR3 contains 13 residues. TCRdb keeps only in-frame clones here, not all; method: immunoSEQ multiplex PCR. The sample yields about 89,000 clones, 89% seen once. The V and J genes are TRBV23-1 and TRBJ2-7, with a tentative D call TRBD2 (5 bases). TRBV23-1 is an open reading frame, and its role is uncertain. The specimen comprised peripheral blood, sampled 28 days after the second AZD1222 dose. The TCR was taken from an adult who received the AZD1222 COVID-19 vaccine. The CDR3 DNA reads TGCGCCAGCACCACGCACCGGGACTACGAGCAGTACTTC. Translating gives CASTTHRDYEQYF.